The TCR beta chain described here comes from a study of regulatory T cells in long-lasting Graves disease. This clonotype was observed a few times. Libraries of TCR beta came from iRepertoire HTBI primers plus Arm-PCR of CDR3 regions. TCRdb passed the multiplex PCR reads through MiXCR, listing each CDR3 protein once. The table includes around 480,000 distinct CDR3 sequences, about 16% detected once. Described time point: newly diagnosed GD, antithyroid drugs for less than 3 months. After RNA was extracted from PBMCs, the TCR library was made from it. CDR1 and CDR2 (germline): MNHEY, SMNVEV (reference sequence). Trimming removed 0 bases from V and 3 bases from J, with 8 bases in between. The CDR3 has 14 residues. These sequences were also reported in another study, on T cells in Graves' hyperthyroidism and ophthalmopathy. That paper notes: First-round RT-PCR targeting the TCR CDR3 was performed with the HTBI primer set. Ophthalmopathy, which appeared later, was predicted by the model a median approximately 6 months before onset.

V is TRBV27 and J is TRBJ1-2; D gene ambiguous. This TCR derives from a woman aged 40-60 years with Graves disease. The specimen comprised peripheral blood mononuclear cells (PBMCs), sampled at new diagnosis, from a patient treated with antithyroid drugs. CDR3 coding DNA: TGTGCCAGCAGTTTATCTCCCCGTTACTATGGCTACACCTTC. It specifies CASSLSPRYYGYTF.